This T cell receptor beta chain was profiled in a study of CXCR3 chemokines and chemotherapy response in bladder cancer. V was clipped by 6 bases and J by 9 bases, with 14 bases between them. CDR3 length: 12 amino acids. Germline V gives CDR1 LNHDA, CDR2 SQIVND (reference sequence). TCRdb reanalysed the PCR reads using MiXCR and keeps one entry per CDR3 protein. The sample yields a few thousand distinct CDR3 sequences, 14% seen once. V gene TRBV19 combines with J gene TRBJ1-1; TRBD1 is a possible D gene (5 bases). The sample was taken from a patient whose treatment included neoadjuvant chemotherapy. The source of this sequence is a human donor with bladder cancer that responded to neoadjuvant chemotherapy. CDR3 coding DNA: TGTGCCAGTAGGCGGGACCTGACTCAAGCTTTCTTT. Its translation: CASRRDLTQAFF.